In its sample, the clone carrying this T cell receptor (beta chain) was seen once. This sample was taken from a study of T cell responses to AZD1222 COVID-19 vaccine. Sequencing used immunoSEQ multiplex PCR; TCRdb keeps in-frame clones, though not all of them. Here the sample spans approximately 120,000 clones, 88% being singletons. This sequence was found in an adult in good health. Here the sequenced sample was peripheral blood, taken on day 0 of MenACWY control vaccination.

In nucleotides, the CDR3 is TGCGCCAGCTCAGAAACCCAGACAGGGTTCAACACTGAAGCTTTCTTT. Protein sequence: CASSETQTGFNTEAFF. The V and J genes are TRBV5-1 and TRBJ1-1, with 7 bases fitting TRBD1. The CDR3 runs 16 residues. From germline, CDR1 is SGHRS and CDR2 YFSETQ. The J segment lost 2 bases and the V segment lost 7 bases, leaving 14 bases of the junction unmatched.